This T cell receptor beta chain was recorded in a study of beta chain features in type 1 diabetes. Regarding this clone: What it binds is not known.

Study findings and constraints: Any PCR bias toward short templates would affect both groups alike.

Germline V gene sequence: CDR1 SEHNR, CDR2 FQNEAQ (reference sequence). The CDR3 totals 18 residues. The junction had 16 bases not matched to a gene; V was cut back by 5 bases and J by 5 bases. Expressed TCRB transcripts were sequenced, since all the RNA that had been isolated was reverse transcribed. Sequenced by immunoSEQ multiplex PCR; TCRdb stores in-frame clones only, minus some. This sample carries about 360,000 clones, roughly an eighth of them seen once, and the ten largest clones take about 0.018%. The clonotype comes from a man aged 18 to 30 in good health. The sequenced sample consisted of naive CD4+ T cells from blood. V is TRBV7-9 and J is TRBJ2-7, with 12 bases fitting TRBD2. CDR3 sequence: CASSPVPSSGRAVHEQYF. The CDR3 DNA is TGTGCCAGCAGCCCCGTGCCTTCTAGCGGGAGGGCCGTCCACGAGCAGTACTTC.